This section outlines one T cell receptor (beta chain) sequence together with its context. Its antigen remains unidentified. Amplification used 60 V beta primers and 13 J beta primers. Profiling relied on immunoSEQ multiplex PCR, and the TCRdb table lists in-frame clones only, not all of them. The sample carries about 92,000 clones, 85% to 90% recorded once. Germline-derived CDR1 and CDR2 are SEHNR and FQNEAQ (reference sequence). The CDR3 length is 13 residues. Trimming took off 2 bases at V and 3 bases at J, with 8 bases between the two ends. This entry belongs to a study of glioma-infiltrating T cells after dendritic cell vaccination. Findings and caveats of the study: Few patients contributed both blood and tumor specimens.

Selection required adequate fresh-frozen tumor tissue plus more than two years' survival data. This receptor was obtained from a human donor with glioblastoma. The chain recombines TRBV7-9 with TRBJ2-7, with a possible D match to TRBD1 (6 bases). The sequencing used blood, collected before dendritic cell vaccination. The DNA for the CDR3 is TGTGCCAGCAGCTTAACAGGGCTCTACGAGCAGTACTTC. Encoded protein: CASSLTGLYEQYF. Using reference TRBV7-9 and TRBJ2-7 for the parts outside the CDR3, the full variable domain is DTGVSQNPRHKITKRGQNVTFRCDPISEHNRLYWYRQTLGQGPEFLTYFQNEAQLEKSRLLSDRFSAERPKGSFSTLEIQRTEQGDSAMYLCASSLTGLYEQYFGPGTRLTVT.